This is a list of T cell receptor beta chains from one sample in a study of CD8 T cells in ankylosing spondylitis. TCRdb fed the 5' RACE reads into MiXCR, producing one record per CDR3 protein. The sample includes 350,000 or so distinct CDR3 sequences, more than 9% of them seen just once. Specimen: blood, either unsorted or a sorted T cell fraction (not recorded which). All receptors come from a female donor with ankylosing spondylitis or in good health (not recorded which). CDR3s leave out the opening cysteine and the closing phenylalanine or tryptophan.

TRBV14	ASSQRPFGTGGHTEAF
TRBV9	ASNKRREDVEVHTDTQY
TRBV20-1	CARDLGGQWGGRGRF
TRBV5-1	ASSLARGTSTDTQY
TRBV20-1	SAHGTDINYGYT
TRBV27	ASSWTASYNEQF
TRBV20-1	SAQATRGSGDTQY
TRBV7-2	ASSPGKGPYEQY
TRBV20-1	SAAAWTEHRY
TRBV12-3/TRBV12-4	ASSLPLAGRSYEQY
TRBV20-1	SARDSRDYGYT
TRBV20-1	SETGDTDTQY
TRBV11-2	ASTRTGGGETQY
TRBV10-3	AISLDRGYGYT
TRBV27	ASSPRLAGHTDTQY